This entry lists 14 T cell receptor beta chains sequenced from one sample in a study of cytomegalovirus exposure and HLA in healthy donors. Primers included in the PCR were 60 Vbeta and 13 Jbeta primers. Some clones are missing from TCRdb's copy, which holds only in-frame ones; the method was immunoSEQ multiplex PCR. This table holds around 71,000 clones, roughly 70% found once. Sequencing was done on a sample of PBMCs. These receptors all stem from a male donor in good health and CMV-seropositive.

The chain couples TRBV2 to TRBJ2-5, with 8 positions matching TRBD2. V lost 3 bases, J lost 6 bases, and 6 bases stayed unmatched. This CDR3 spans 14 amino acids. The V gene's germline CDR1 is SNHLY and CDR2 FYNNEI. CDR3 nucleotide sequence: TGTGCCAGCAGTGACGCGGGGGGCGGAAAGACCCAGTACTTC. This sequence encodes CASSDAGGGKTQYF. Based on the CDR3 plus reference TRBV2 and TRBJ2-5, the full variable domain is EPEVTQTPSHQVTQMGQEVILRCVPISNHLYFYWYRQILGQKVEFLVSFYNNEISEKSEIFDDQFSVERPDGSNFTLKIRSTKLEDSAMYFCASSDAGGGKTQYFGPGTRLLVL.

The chain links TRBV7-8 to TRBJ1-6; D is uncertain. Trimming shortened V by 5 bases and J by 9 bases, and 17 bases separated the two germline ends. CDR1 SGHVS and CDR2 FQNEAQ come from the germline V gene. CDR3 length equals 15 residues. The CDR3: CASSREAGAASPLHF. DNA of the CDR3: TGTGCCAGCAGCCGAGAAGCCGGTGCGGCTTCACCCCTCCACTTT.

The J gene is TRBJ1-6, the V gene TRBV10-3; 7 bases match TRBD1. CDR3 length: 12 amino acids. Trimming at V came to 8 bases and at J to 10 bases, leaving 5 bases not matched to a gene. In germline, CDR1 is ENHRY, CDR2 SYGVKD. The CDR3 loop reads CAISDRNSPLHF. The CDR3 DNA sequence: TGTGCCATCTCGGACAGGAACTCACCCCTCCACTTT.

The chain is built from TRBV12-5 and TRBJ2-1, with TRBD2 matching over 7 bases. This CDR3 contains 17 residues. Germline CDR1 LGHNT, CDR2 FRNRAP. Germline trimming cut 0 bases from V and 9 bases from J; bases unmatched to any gene: 14. CDR3 DNA sequence: TGTGCTAGTGGTTTGGTATTTCTTTTGGCGGGAGAGCCTGAGCAGTTCTTC. It yields the protein CASGLVFLLAGEPEQFF.

The V call is TRBV4-1, the J call TRBJ1-2; D ambiguous. Germline lookup yields CDR1 MGHRA and CDR2 YSYEKL. V shed 0 bases and J shed 1 base, with 12 bases lying between them. CDR3 length: 16 residues. This chain's CDR3 is CASSQEAVQYNYGYTF. DNA of the CDR3: TGCGCCAGCAGCCAAGAAGCAGTACAGTATAACTATGGCTACACCTTC.

The V and J genes are TRBV7-9 and TRBJ2-4; 7 positions match TRBD1. V trimming: 5 bases; J trimming: 8 bases; junction bases outside the gene matches: 12. The CDR3 length is 15 residues. Germline lookup yields CDR1 SEHNR and CDR2 FQNEAQ (reference sequence). The CDR3 nucleotides are TGTGCCAGCAGCCATCAGGGGGAGATTGGGCACATTCAGTACTTC. Translation gives CASSHQGEIGHIQYF. The full variable domain, its missing parts supplied by reference TRBV7-9 and TRBJ2-4, is DTGVSQNPRHKITKRGQNVTFRCDPISEHNRLYWYRQTLGQGPEFLTYFQNEAQLEKSRLLSDRFSAERPKGSFSTLEIQRTEQGDSAMYLCASSHQGEIGHIQYFGAGTRLSVL.

The chain recombines TRBV7-9 with TRBJ2-5; the match to TRBD1 covers 7 bases. CDR3 length: 15 residues. CDR1 is SEHNR and CDR2 is FQNEAQ in the germline V gene (reference sequence). The J segment lost 0 bases and the V segment lost 1 base, leaving 2 bases of the junction unmatched. The CDR3 nucleotides are TGTGCCAGCAGCTTAGGGCAGGGGGACCAAGAGACCCAGTACTTC. It is translated as CASSLGQGDQETQYF.

The chain joins TRBV7-9 to TRBJ2-7; 7 bases map to TRBD1. J lost 2 bases, V lost 5 bases, and 15 bases had no gene match. This CDR3 has 17 amino acids. The germline CDR1 and CDR2 sequences are SEHNR and FQNEAQ (reference sequence). CDR3 sequence (DNA): TGTGCCAGCAGCCAAGTCCCCCCACCTGGGACAGCCTACGAGCAGTACTTC. Its translation: CASSQVPPPGTAYEQYF.

The V call is TRBV19, the J call TRBJ2-2; TRBD2 agrees at 8 bases. Germline values: CDR1 LNHDA, CDR2 SQIVND (reference sequence). The CDR3 length is 15 residues. The V segment lost 3 bases and the J segment 6 bases; nucleotides outside the gene matches: 6. CDR3 protein: CASSIREGLAGELFF. The CDR3 coding sequence is TGTGCCAGTAGTATCCGGGAGGGGTTGGCCGGGGAGCTGTTTTTT.

This sequence joins TRBV6-5 and TRBJ2-5, with 7 bases identical to TRBD1. The germline V gene encodes CDR1 MNHEY and CDR2 SVGAGI. The CDR3 runs 14 residues. Trimming cost V 2 bases and J 4 bases; bases outside gene matches: 4. The CDR3 sequence: CASSYGQVIETQYF. CDR3 nucleotides: TGTGCCAGCAGTTACGGACAGGTTATAGAGACCCAGTACTTC.

In its sample, this clone was seen a few times. V usage is TRBV6-5 and J usage is TRBJ1-2; D may be TRBD1 (5 bases). Germline loops: CDR1 MNHEY, CDR2 SVGAGI. The CDR3 consists of 14 residues. With 6 bases removed from V and 0 bases from J, the gap between germline ends came to 11 bases. The CDR3: CASSPAGANYGYTF. CDR3 nucleotide sequence: TGTGCCAGCAGCCCCGCGGGGGCTAACTATGGCTACACCTTC.

V is TRBV13 and J is TRBJ2-3; 7 positions match TRBD1. V trimming: 5 bases; J trimming: 8 bases; junction bases outside the gene matches: 10. The germline gives CDR1 PRHDT, CDR2 FYEKMQ (reference sequence). This CDR3 has 14 residues. The CDR3 loop is CASSPTGEGGTQYF. The CDR3, as DNA: TGTGCCAGCAGCCCAACAGGGGAAGGGGGTACGCAGTATTTT.

CDR3: CASSIDPDRSFSYEQYF. DNA for the CDR3: TGTGCCAGTAGTATAGACCCTGACAGGAGTTTCTCCTACGAGCAGTACTTC. The rearrangement links TRBV19 to TRBJ2-7; tentatively, D is TRBD1 (6 bases). Trimming stripped 0 bases from V and 0 bases from J, with 15 bases between. The CDR3 runs 17 residues. CDR1 is LNHDA and CDR2 is SQIVND in the germline V gene (reference sequence). Full variable domain (outside the CDR3, taken from reference TRBV19 and TRBJ2-7): DGGITQSPKYLFRKEGQNVTLSCEQNLNHDAMYWYRQDPGQGLRLIYYSQIVNDFQKGDIAEGYSVSREKKESFPLTVTSAQKNPTAFYLCASSIDPDRSFSYEQYFGPGTRLTVT.

V gene TRBV5-1 combines with J gene TRBJ2-7, with 9 bases matching TRBD1. CDR1 and CDR2 (germline): SGHRS, YFSETQ. This CDR3 is 14 amino acids long. Trimming removed 4 bases from V and 4 bases from J; junction bases left unmatched: 6. CDR3 sequence reads: CASSNRQGVYEQYF. For the CDR3, the DNA is TGCGCCAGCAGCAATCGACAGGGGGTATACGAGCAGTACTTC.